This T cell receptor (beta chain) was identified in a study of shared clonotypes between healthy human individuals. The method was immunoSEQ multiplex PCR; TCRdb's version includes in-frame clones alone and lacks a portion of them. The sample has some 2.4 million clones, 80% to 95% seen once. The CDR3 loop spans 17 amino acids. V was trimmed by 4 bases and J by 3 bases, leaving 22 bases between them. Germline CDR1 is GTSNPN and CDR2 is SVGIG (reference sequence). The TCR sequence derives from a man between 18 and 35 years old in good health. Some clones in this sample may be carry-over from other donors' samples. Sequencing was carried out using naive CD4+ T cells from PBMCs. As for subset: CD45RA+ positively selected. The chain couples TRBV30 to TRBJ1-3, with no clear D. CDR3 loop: CAWKTGWVPYLGNTIYF. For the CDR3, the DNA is TGTGCCTGGAAGACGGGATGGGTGCCTTACCTTGGAAACACCATATATTTT.